This T cell receptor (beta chain) was captured by sequencing in a study of radiotherapy plus CTLA-4 blockade in lung cancer. General study findings and limits: Early blood T cell clone changes and increased post-radiation serum interferon-beta were reportedly the strongest response predictors.

V lost 3 bases to trimming and J lost 9 bases; unmatched junction nucleotides: 17. CDR3 length: 17 residues. Germline V gene sequence: CDR1 MGHRA, CDR2 YSYEKL. It was focal radiation plus CTLA-4 blockade with ipilimumab that patients with chemo-refractory metastatic non-small-cell lung cancer received. Note on this clone: The antigen remains undetermined.

TCRdb keeps only in-frame clones here, not all; method: immunoSEQ multiplex PCR. This table has some 73,000 clones, roughly four fifths appearing once. This TCR was sampled from a human donor with non-small cell lung cancer whose response to radiotherapy plus ipilimumab could not be evaluated. V is TRBV4-1 and J is TRBJ1-2, with 9 bases that match TRBD1. The sequencing used peripheral blood, collected from a patient treated with radiotherapy plus ipilimumab. This CDR3 reads CASSHRPKDRGPDSYTF. The CDR3 coding sequence is TGCGCCAGCAGCCATCGACCTAAGGACAGGGGACCAGATAGCTACACCTTC.